The 17 T cell receptor beta chains below were found in one sample sequenced in a study of CD8 T cells in Susac syndrome. Random hexamers were used to reverse transcribe an amount of roughly 0.5 to 1 ug RNA. MiXCR, applied by TCRdb to the immunoSEQ multiplex PCR reads, yields one record per CDR3 protein. The sample contains more than 70,000 distinct CDR3 sequences, over 75% of which appear only once. Sequencing was done on a sample of CD8+ T cells from PBMCs. The receptors were gathered from a human donor with multiple sclerosis.

This chain connects TRBV2 to TRBJ1-1; TRBD1 might be the D (5 bases). Germline V gene sequence: CDR1 SNHLY, CDR2 FYNNEI. V was clipped by 0 bases and J by 0 bases, with 11 bases between them. This CDR3 is 16 amino acids long. CDR3: CASSEALWGMNTEAFF. The CDR3 nucleotides read TGTGCCAGCAGTGAAGCGCTTTGGGGGATGAACACTGAAGCTTTCTTT.

The chain combines TRBV6-5 with TRBJ1-1; D is unresolved. Trimming left V 2 bases short and J 4 bases short, with 11 bases between. Looked up from germline, CDR1 is MNHEY and CDR2 is SVGAGI. The CDR3 extends over 14 amino acids. CDR3 DNA: TGTGCCAGCAGTTACGCCCCCCGGGGCACTGAAGCTTTCTTT. Translating gives CASSYAPRGTEAFF.

This chain links TRBV4-1 with TRBJ2-3; maybe TRBD2 (5 bases). The CDR3 runs to 13 residues. Germline-derived CDR1 and CDR2 are MGHRA and YSYEKL. Trimming took 4 bases from V and 3 from J, leaving 8 bases between them. CDR3 in DNA: TGCGCCAGCAGCCCACAGCGGACAGATACGCAGTATTTT. Amino acids: CASSPQRTDTQYF.

The chain combines TRBV11-3 with TRBJ2-2, with D unresolved. The CDR3 contains 14 residues. Deletions cut 1 base from V and 4 bases from J, with 7 bases between. Germline V lookup: CDR1 SGHNT, CDR2 YENEEA. The CDR3 sequence is CASSLGGRTGELFF. The CDR3 nucleotides read TGTGCCAGCAGCTTAGGGGGTCGCACCGGGGAGCTGTTTTTT.

This clonotype was seen just once. This chain uses TRBV19 with TRBJ1-5, with 7 bases that match TRBD1. Germline loops: CDR1 LNHDA, CDR2 SQIVND (reference sequence). Losses at the gene ends were 2 bases for V and 0 bases for J; bases not matched to a gene: 4. The CDR3 has 16 residues. The CDR3 is CASSIWDSNSNQPQHF. In DNA, the CDR3 is TGTGCCAGTAGTATATGGGACAGCAATAGCAATCAGCCCCAGCATTTT.

This chain uses TRBV4-1 with TRBJ1-3, with 10 positions matching TRBD1. CDR1 is MGHRA and CDR2 is YSYEKL in the germline V gene. With 3 bases clipped from V and 4 bases from J, the junction kept 21 bases outside the gene matches. This CDR3 comprises 21 residues. The DNA of the CDR3 is TGCGCCAGCAGCCACCCCGGAGGGACAGGGGATTCTTTAGGTTTAGGAAACACCATATATTTT. Translating it yields CASSHPGGTGDSLGLGNTIYF.

The chain recombines TRBV19 with TRBJ2-6; D is unresolved. V was trimmed by 5 bases and J by 6 bases, leaving 11 bases between them. From germline, CDR1 is LNHDA and CDR2 SQIVND (reference sequence). The CDR3 is 14 amino acids. CDR3 amino acids: CASSPDFSANVLTF. CDR3 coding DNA: TGTGCCAGTAGTCCAGACTTCTCGGCCAACGTCCTGACTTTC.

This chain connects TRBV7-9 to TRBJ1-1; no firm D call. Germline assignment: CDR1 SEHNR and CDR2 FQNEAQ (reference sequence). V was trimmed by 8 bases and J by 1 base, leaving 11 bases between them. The CDR3 sequence is 13 residues long. This chain's CDR3 is CASLIEGNTEAFF. In nucleotides, the CDR3 is TGTGCCAGCTTAATAGAAGGGAACACTGAAGCTTTCTTT.

The chain is built from TRBV10-2 and TRBJ2-5; 11 nucleotides align to TRBD2. Germline lookup yields CDR1 WSHSY and CDR2 SAAADI. CDR3 length: 15 amino acids. V lost 6 bases and J lost 5; bases outside the gene matches: 8. In DNA form, the CDR3 reads TGCGCCAGCAGCTACCTAGCGGGAGGTTTGGAGACCCAGTACTTC. It translates to CASSYLAGGLETQYF.

V is TRBV9 and J is TRBJ2-1; tentatively, D is TRBD1 (5 bases). CDR1 and CDR2 (germline): SGDLS, YYNGEE. The CDR3 has 14 residues. V shed 3 bases and J shed 8 bases, with 15 bases lying between them. CDR3 nucleotides: TGTGCCAGCAGCGCCCTCACAGGAATCGATGAGCAGTTCTTC. The encoded protein is CASSALTGIDEQFF. Full variable domain (missing parts from reference TRBV9 and TRBJ2-1): DSGVTQTPKHLITATGQRVTLRCSPRSGDLSVYWYQQSLDQGLQFLIQYYNGEERAKGNILERFSAQQFPDLHSELNLSSLELGDSALYFCASSALTGIDEQFFGPGTRLTVL.

The rearrangement uses TRBV19 and TRBJ1-2; D ambiguous. The CDR3 is made up of 11 amino acids. Trimming pared 7 bases from V and 7 bases from J, leaving 10 bases between. Germline V gives CDR1 LNHDA, CDR2 SQIVND (reference sequence). The CDR3 spells CASTPGGGYTF. CDR3 DNA sequence: TGTGCCAGTACCCCAGGAGGTGGCTACACCTTC.

The chain links TRBV4-1 to TRBJ2-5; D tentatively fits TRBD1 or TRBD2 (5 bases each). CDR3 length: 16 residues. Trimming removed 2 bases at V and 2 bases at J, with 15 bases between. Per the germline V gene, CDR1 is MGHRA and CDR2 is YSYEKL. This CDR3 reads CASSQFGEGRQETQYF. CDR3 sequence (DNA): TGCGCCAGCAGCCAATTCGGAGAGGGACGGCAAGAGACCCAGTACTTC.

The chain has TRBV25-1 and TRBJ2-5, with 7 bases aligning to TRBD2. Germline assignment: CDR1 MGHDK and CDR2 SYGVNS. V lost 3 bases to trimming and J lost 2 bases; unmatched junction nucleotides: 3. This CDR3 is 14 amino acids long. DNA for the CDR3: TGTGCCAGCAGTGATGAGCGGGGTCAAGAGACCCAGTACTTC. Protein: CASSDERGQETQYF.

This rearrangement joins TRBV7-6 to TRBJ1-1; D not certain. Germline V gene sequence: CDR1 SGHVS, CDR2 FNYEAQ. V shed 3 bases and J shed 4 bases, with 12 bases lying between them. The CDR3 is made up of 14 amino acids. The CDR3 protein is CASSLTGPRTEAFF. As DNA, the CDR3 is TGTGCCAGCAGCTTGACCGGACCTCGCACTGAAGCTTTCTTT.

The V and J genes are TRBV4-1 and TRBJ2-1; 13 nucleotides agree with TRBD2. This CDR3 has 15 residues. Germline V CDR1 and CDR2: MGHRA, YSYEKL. The J segment lost 6 bases and the V segment lost 4 bases, leaving 3 bases of the junction unmatched. For the CDR3, the DNA is TGCGCCAGCAGCCCTGGACTAGCGGGAGCCAATGAGCAGTTCTTC. Its protein product is CASSPGLAGANEQFF.

The chain is built from TRBV6-6 and TRBJ2-3; 10 nucleotides agree with TRBD2. CDR1 and CDR2 from the germline V gene are MNHNY and SVGAGI (reference sequence). The CDR3 covers 15 residues. J lost 2 bases, V lost 6 bases, and 5 bases had no gene match. Written as DNA, the CDR3 is TGTGCCAGCAGGTCACTAGCGGGGAACACAGATACGCAGTATTTT. Translation: CASRSLAGNTDTQYF.

V and J are TRBV20-1 and TRBJ2-7, with D possibly being TRBD2 (6 bases). Germline-derived CDR1 and CDR2 are DFQATT and SNEGSKA (reference sequence). The CDR3 has 12 amino acids. Trimming stripped 4 bases from V and 5 bases from J, with 12 bases between. CDR3 in amino acids: CSATLATHEQYF. CDR3 coding DNA: TGCAGTGCTACACTAGCCACCCACGAGCAGTACTTC.